The 31 T cell receptor beta chains given below trace back to one sample, sequenced in a study of shared clonotypes between healthy human individuals. The protocol was immunoSEQ multiplex PCR, while the TCRdb copy is restricted to in-frame clones and leaves out a portion. The profile shows more than 2 million clones, about 94% of them singletons. Sequencing was carried out using naive CD4+ T cells sorted from blood. Noted subset: CD45RA+ positively selected. These receptor sequences come from a young man in good health.

This chain uses TRBV5-1 with TRBJ2-4; the D is unclear. CDR3 size: 13 residues. The germline CDR1 and CDR2 sequences are SGHRS and YFSETQ. Trimming shortened V by 6 bases and J by 11 bases, and 18 bases separated the two germline ends. CDR3 amino acids: CASTPTVSGVQYF. The CDR3 region has the DNA TGCGCCAGCACTCCTACGGTCTCCGGCGTTCAGTACTTC.

The chain recombines TRBV21-1 with TRBJ2-7; the table's D call, TRBD1, was not checked against the DNA. TRBV21-1 constitutes a pseudogene. This CDR3 region has 16 residues. CDR3 DNA sequence: TGTGCCAGCAGCCTCCCGGGCTGTTGGACAGGGCACGAGCAGTACTTC. It translates to CASSLPGCWTGHEQYF.

The V gene is TRBV2, the J gene TRBJ1-4; tentatively, D is TRBD1 (5 bases). CDR3 length equals 14 residues. The germline V gene encodes CDR1 SNHLY and CDR2 FYNNEI. V was pared by 5 bases and J by 3 bases, with 10 bases between. CDR3: CASSWGEANEKLFF. CDR3 coding DNA: TGTGCCAGCAGTTGGGGGGAAGCTAATGAAAAACTGTTTTTT.

A remark on this clone: This sample also contains other DNA sequences that code for the same CDR3. The chain combines TRBV5-1 with TRBJ2-6; D possibly corresponds to TRBD1 (5 bases). V was cut by 4 bases and J by 1 base, with 9 bases left in between. The CDR3 runs to 15 residues. Germline V gene sequence: CDR1 SGHRS, CDR2 YFSETQ. CDR3 nucleotide sequence: TGCGCCAGCAGCCCCCAGGGTTCTGGGGCCAACGTCCTGACTTTC. Amino acid sequence: CASSPQGSGANVLTF.

This clone has a single count. The chain employs TRBV29-1 and TRBJ1-1; a weak D match, TRBD1 (5 bases). This CDR3 spans 11 amino acids. Trimming left V 4 bases short and J 6 bases short, with 9 bases between. The V gene's germline CDR1 is SQVTM and CDR2 ANQGSEA. The CDR3 DNA sequence: TGCAGCGTTGCGCGACAGTCTGAAGCTTTCTTT. This encodes CSVARQSEAFF. The variable domain in full, completed from reference TRBV29-1 and TRBJ1-1, reads SAVISQKPSRDICQRGTSLTIQCQVDSQVTMMFWYRQQPGQSLTLIATANQGSEATYESGFVIDKFPISRPNLTFSTLTVSNMSPEDSSIYLCSVARQSEAFFGQGTRLTVV.

The chain combines TRBV18 with TRBJ1-6; a weak D match, TRBD1 (5 bases). Trimming cost V 2 bases and J 1 base, with 6 bases left between them. Germline V gene data show CDR1 as KGHSH and CDR2 as LQKENI. The length of the CDR3 is 15 residues. CDR3 protein: CASSPTGSYNSPLHF. In nucleotides, the CDR3 is TGTGCCAGCTCACCAACAGGTTCCTATAATTCACCCCTCCACTTT.

The V gene is TRBV7-2, the J gene TRBJ2-7, with TRBD1 as a possible D gene (5 bases). Per germline, CDR1 SGHTA and CDR2 FQGNSA. The V and J ends lost 5 bases and 2 bases respectively, with 13 bases between them. The CDR3 covers 14 residues. The CDR3 region is CASSQNTGPYEQYF. CDR3 DNA: TGTGCCAGCAGCCAAAATACAGGCCCCTACGAGCAGTACTTC.

This sequence joins TRBV7-2 and TRBJ1-3, with D unclear. Germline-derived CDR1 and CDR2 are SGHTA and FQGNSA. Trimming removed 5 bases from V and 0 bases from J, with 8 bases in between. This CDR3 has 14 amino acids. The CDR3 DNA follows: TGTGCCAGCAGCAGAATGCTCTCTGGAAACACCATATATTTT. This translates into CASSRMLSGNTIYF.

This chain joins TRBV2 and TRBJ2-1; no clear D gene. The CDR3 loop spans 14 amino acids. V was shortened by 4 bases and J by 2 bases, with 9 bases between the two germline ends. Germline CDR1 is SNHLY and CDR2 is FYNNEI. Here the CDR3 DNA reads TGTGCCAGCAGTGGTCGAACCACCTACAATGAGCAGTTCTTC. Its translation: CASSGRTTYNEQFF.

On this clone itself: At the DNA level, this CDR3 is encoded by other sequences in the same sample as well. The rearrangement joins TRBV5-1 to TRBJ2-7, with D unresolved. The CDR3 is 11 residues long. V was trimmed by 5 bases and J by 0 bases, leaving 3 bases between them. The V gene's germline CDR1 is SGHRS and CDR2 YFSETQ. The CDR3 DNA reads as TGCGCCAGCAGGGGCTCCTACGAGCAGTACTTC. It encodes CASRGSYEQYF.

This clone was counted once. This chain links TRBV20-1 with TRBJ1-1; D gene ambiguous. V dropped 6 bases and J dropped 4 bases, with 6 bases sitting between them. Germline CDR1 reads DFQATT; CDR2 reads SNEGSKA (reference sequence). The CDR3 extends over 10 amino acids. The CDR3 DNA is TGCAGTGCCCCTAGCACTGAAGCTTTCTTT. Translating gives CSAPSTEAFF.

This chain uses TRBV27 with TRBJ1-1, with D possibly being TRBD1 (6 bases). Germline CDR1 reads MNHEY; CDR2 reads SMNVEV (reference sequence). The CDR3 has 16 residues. Trimming cost V 8 bases and J 4 bases, with 23 bases left between them. Written as DNA, the CDR3 is TGTGCCAGCCGGCGCCTTTCAACAGGGACGGGCACTGAAGCTTTCTTT. This encodes CASRRLSTGTGTEAFF.

The V gene is TRBV7-9, the J gene TRBJ2-7, with 8 bases matching TRBD2. Germline-derived CDR1 and CDR2 are SEHNR and FQNEAQ (reference sequence). CDR3 length equals 15 residues. The J segment lost 6 bases and the V segment lost 1 base, leaving 8 bases of the junction unmatched. The CDR3 nucleotides read TGTGCCAGCAGCTTAGGCGGGACTAGGGGAACCGAGCAGTACTTC. It encodes CASSLGGTRGTEQYF.

The rearrangement links TRBV6-1 to TRBJ1-1; possible D gene TRBD1, 5 bases. The CDR3 consists of 13 residues. CDR1 is MNHNS and CDR2 is SASEGT in the germline V gene. Trimming left V 0 bases short and J 8 bases short, with 10 bases between. The CDR3 loop is CASSEAGGVEAFF. In nucleotides, the CDR3 is TGTGCCAGCAGTGAAGCTGGGGGGGTGGAAGCTTTCTTT.

Concerning this clone: At the DNA level, this CDR3 is encoded by other sequences in the same sample as well. This chain joins TRBV10-1 and TRBJ2-2, with D maybe TRBD1 (5 bases). The CDR3 contains 13 residues. With 8 bases removed from V and 1 base from J, the gap between germline ends came to 8 bases. Germline-derived CDR1 and CDR2 are WNHNN and SYGVQD (reference sequence). The CDR3 sequence is CASGQGNTGELFF. As DNA, the CDR3 is TGCGCCAGCGGGCAGGGGAACACCGGGGAGCTGTTTTTT.

The genes are TRBV6-5 and TRBJ1-1; possible D gene TRBD1, 5 bases. Germline V gene data show CDR1 as MNHEY and CDR2 as SVGAGI. This CDR3 is 13 amino acids long. Trimming shortened V by 2 bases and J by 4 bases, and 8 bases separated the two germline ends. The CDR3 DNA reads as TGTGCCAGCAGTTACAGGGACCTCACTGAAGCTTTCTTT. Translated, it gives CASSYRDLTEAFF.

The rearrangement links TRBV5-1 to TRBJ1-3; 7 nucleotides line up with TRBD1. Germline V lookup: CDR1 SGHRS, CDR2 YFSETQ. Trimming took 7 bases from V and 2 from J; bases not matched to a gene: 6. The CDR3 spans 14 residues. CDR3 sequence: CASGSGQAGNTIYF. For the CDR3, the DNA is TGCGCCAGCGGTTCCGGACAGGCTGGAAACACCATATATTTT. The whole variable domain, filled in from reference TRBV5-1 and TRBJ1-3, reads KAGVTQTPRYLIKTRGQQVTLSCSPISGHRSVSWYQQTPGQGLQFLFEYFSETQRNKGNFPGRFSGRQFSNSRSEMNVSTLELGDSALYLCASGSGQAGNTIYFGEGSWLTVV.

The chain is built from TRBV6-1 and TRBJ2-7; possibly TRBD1 for D (5 bases). Germline CDR1 is MNHNS and CDR2 is SASEGT. The length of the CDR3 is 15 residues. V lost 6 bases and J lost 0, with 15 bases in between. CDR3 protein: CASRVGLWSSYEQYF. The CDR3 bases are TGTGCCAGCAGAGTGGGGCTTTGGAGCTCCTACGAGCAGTACTTC.

The J gene is TRBJ1-4, the V gene TRBV30; D ambiguous. The CDR3 sequence is 13 residues long. Looked up from germline, CDR1 is GTSNPN and CDR2 is SVGIG (reference sequence). Between the trimmed V and J ends, which lost 5 bases and 7 bases, there was a span of 14 bases. The CDR3 sequence is CAWGHGQPEKLFF. The CDR3 region has the DNA TGTGCCTGGGGTCACGGCCAACCTGAAAAACTGTTTTTT.

Points on this clone: This sample also contains other DNA sequences that code for the same CDR3. The rearrangement links TRBV6-1 to TRBJ1-5, with D hard to call. V was pared by 0 bases and J by 3 bases, with 3 bases between. This CDR3 spans 13 amino acids. Germline lookup yields CDR1 MNHNS and CDR2 SASEGT. CDR3 region: CASSEAANQPQHF. DNA of the CDR3: TGTGCCAGCAGTGAAGCTGCCAATCAGCCCCAGCATTTT.

V and J are TRBV9 and TRBJ2-5; D might be TRBD1 (5 bases). Germline CDR1 reads SGDLS; CDR2 reads YYNGEE. Trimming cost V 0 bases and J 1 base, with 13 bases left between them. The CDR3 is 16 residues long. DNA of the CDR3: TGTGCCAGCAGCGTAGCTACAGGCCTAGGCCAAGAGACCCAGTACTTC. Protein: CASSVATGLGQETQYF.

This chain's CDR3 is CASSFPTVPYGYTF. DNA of the CDR3: TGTGCCAGCAGTTTCCCGACAGTGCCCTATGGCTACACCTTC. The chain employs TRBV28 and TRBJ1-2; D possibly corresponds to TRBD1 (5 bases). The germline CDR1 and CDR2 sequences are MDHEN and SYDVKM. V was trimmed by 3 bases and J by 4 bases, leaving 12 bases between them. This CDR3 spans 14 amino acids.

This chain joins TRBV2 and TRBJ2-7; TRBD2 is a possible D gene (6 bases). The germline CDR1 and CDR2 sequences are SNHLY and FYNNEI. Trimming took off 2 bases at V and 1 base at J, with 12 bases between the two ends. The CDR3 covers 15 residues. The CDR3 loop reads CASSERRGPSYEQYF. The CDR3 nucleotides are TGTGCCAGCAGTGAAAGGAGGGGCCCTTCCTACGAGCAGTACTTC.

The chain links TRBV7-2 to TRBJ1-4, with a possible D match to TRBD1 (5 bases). CDR3 length equals 13 residues. Germline values: CDR1 SGHTA, CDR2 FQGNSA. V was shortened by 7 bases and J by 7 bases, with 13 bases between the two germline ends. The CDR3 region is CASTTSGGEKLFF. In DNA, the CDR3 is TGTGCCAGCACCACTTCGGGGGGTGAAAAACTGTTTTTT.

A note on this clone: This sample also contains other DNA sequences that code for the same CDR3. This sequence joins TRBV6-1 and TRBJ2-5; 11 positions match TRBD2. Per germline, CDR1 MNHNS and CDR2 SASEGT. The CDR3 is made up of 16 amino acids. Germline trimming cut 1 base from V and 4 bases from J; bases unmatched to any gene: 5. CDR3 nucleotides: TGTGCCAGCAGTGAAGTTTTAGCGGGGGGGCGAGAGACCCAGTACTTC. This sequence encodes CASSEVLAGGRETQYF.

The genes are TRBV19 and TRBJ1-2; tentatively, D is TRBD1 (6 bases). With 8 bases removed from V and 7 bases from J, the gap between germline ends came to 20 bases. The CDR3 spans 14 residues. The germline V gene encodes CDR1 LNHDA and CDR2 SQIVND (reference sequence). CDR3 sequence (DNA): TGTGCCAGTTTAACAGGGTCCGGTATAGGTGGCTACACCTTC. It is translated as CASLTGSGIGGYTF.

This chain joins TRBV29-1 and TRBJ2-7, with 9 bases aligning to TRBD1. Trimming cost V 4 bases and J 7 bases; bases outside gene matches: 5. In germline, CDR1 is SQVTM, CDR2 ANQGSEA. The CDR3 extends over 12 amino acids. Here the CDR3 reads CSVAGQGREQYF. The DNA of the CDR3 is TGCAGCGTTGCAGGACAGGGGCGTGAGCAGTACTTC.

The V and J genes are TRBV7-2 and TRBJ1-5; D is unclear. Trimming shortened V by 0 bases and J by 6 bases, and 9 bases separated the two germline ends. The CDR3 has 14 amino acids. CDR1 is SGHTA and CDR2 is FQGNSA in the germline V gene. CDR3 residues: CASSLAGMGQPQHF. DNA for the CDR3: TGTGCCAGCAGCTTAGCGGGGATGGGTCAGCCCCAGCATTTT.

The genes are TRBV5-8 and TRBJ2-7, with 10 bases fitting TRBD2. Germline V gene data show CDR1 as SGHTS and CDR2 as YDEGEE. The CDR3 contains 15 residues. V was clipped by 0 bases and J by 5 bases; unmatched bases: 5. CDR3 protein: CASSLELAGRNEQYF. Here the CDR3 DNA reads TGTGCCAGCAGCTTGGAACTAGCGGGACGCAACGAGCAGTACTTC.

The V gene is TRBV2, the J gene TRBJ2-1; TRBD1 matches at 12 bases. Germline trimming cut 6 bases from V and 8 bases from J; bases unmatched to any gene: 8. This CDR3 contains 15 residues. In germline, CDR1 is SNHLY, CDR2 FYNNEI. The CDR3 here is CASRAGTGGFDEQFF. CDR3 coding DNA: TGTGCCAGCAGGGCCGGGACAGGGGGCTTCGATGAGCAGTTCTTC.

This chain uses TRBV12-2 with TRBJ2-7; no DNA check was done on the table's D call, TRBD1. TRBV12-2 constitutes a pseudogene. The length of the CDR3 is 15 residues. The CDR3 protein is CASPNPGTGPYEQYF. As DNA, the CDR3 is TGTGCAAGTCCAAACCCCGGGACAGGGCCCTACGAGCAGTACTTC.